The T cell receptor (beta chain) described here comes from a study of T cell repertoires in cytomegalovirus infection. TCRdb reprocessed the reads with MiXCR, giving one entry per CDR3 protein. The repertoire holds some 270,000 distinct CDR3 sequences, with about 20% as singletons. The CDR3 is 13 residues long. The J segment lost 7 bases and the V segment lost 4 bases, leaving 3 bases of the junction unmatched. Of note for this clonotype: Its antigen remains unknown.

The sequence derives from a human donor in good health (CMV status not recorded). Some clones in this sample may be carry-over from other donors' samples. This chain uses TRBV12-3 or TRBV12-4 with TRBJ2-2; TRBD1 matches at 7 bases. This specimen was cultured PBMCs, taken from culture after CMV antigen stimulation. For the CDR3, the DNA is TGTGCCAGCAGTTCACAGGGGAGCGGGGAGCTGTTTTTT. Residues: CASSSQGSGELFF.